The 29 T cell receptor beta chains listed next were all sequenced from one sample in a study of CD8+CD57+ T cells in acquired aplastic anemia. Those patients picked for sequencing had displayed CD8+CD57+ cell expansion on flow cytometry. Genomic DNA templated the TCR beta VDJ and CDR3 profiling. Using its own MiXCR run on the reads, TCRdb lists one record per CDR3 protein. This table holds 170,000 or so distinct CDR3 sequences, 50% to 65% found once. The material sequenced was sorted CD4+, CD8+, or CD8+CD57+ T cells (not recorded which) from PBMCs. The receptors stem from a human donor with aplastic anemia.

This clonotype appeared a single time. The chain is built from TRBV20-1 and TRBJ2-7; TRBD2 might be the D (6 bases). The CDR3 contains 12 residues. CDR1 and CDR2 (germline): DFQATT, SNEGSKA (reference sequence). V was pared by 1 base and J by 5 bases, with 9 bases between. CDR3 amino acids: CSARAGRNEQYF. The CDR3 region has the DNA TGCAGTGCTAGAGCCGGGAGAAACGAGCAGTACTTC.

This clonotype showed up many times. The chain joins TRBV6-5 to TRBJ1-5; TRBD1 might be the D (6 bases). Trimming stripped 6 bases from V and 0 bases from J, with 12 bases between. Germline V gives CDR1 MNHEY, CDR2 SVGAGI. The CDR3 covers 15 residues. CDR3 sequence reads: CASRTGQNSNQPQHF. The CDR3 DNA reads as TGTGCCAGCAGAACGGGACAAAATAGCAATCAGCCCCAGCATTTT.

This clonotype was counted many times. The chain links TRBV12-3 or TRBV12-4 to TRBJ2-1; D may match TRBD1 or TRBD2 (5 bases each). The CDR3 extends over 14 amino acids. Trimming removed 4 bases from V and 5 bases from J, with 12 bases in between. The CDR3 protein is CASSSRDGNNEQFF. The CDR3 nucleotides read TGTGCCAGCAGTTCTCGGGACGGAAACAATGAGCAGTTCTTC.

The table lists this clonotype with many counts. The CDR3 loop reads CASSLSAGHGELFF. The CDR3 bases are TGTGCCAGCAGTTTATCAGCAGGGCACGGGGAGCTGTTTTTT. V gene TRBV27 combines with J gene TRBJ2-2; a possible D gene is TRBD1 (5 bases). V was shortened by 0 bases and J by 7 bases, with 9 bases between the two germline ends. Germline V gene sequence: CDR1 MNHEY, CDR2 SMNVEV (reference sequence). The CDR3 covers 14 residues.

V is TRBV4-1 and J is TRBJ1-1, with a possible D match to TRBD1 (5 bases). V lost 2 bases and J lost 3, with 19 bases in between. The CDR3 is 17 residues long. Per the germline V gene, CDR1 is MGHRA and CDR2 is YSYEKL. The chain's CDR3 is CASSQRLAGRLDTEAFF. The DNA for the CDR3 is TGCGCCAGCAGCCAACGGTTGGCAGGGAGATTGGACACTGAAGCTTTCTTT.

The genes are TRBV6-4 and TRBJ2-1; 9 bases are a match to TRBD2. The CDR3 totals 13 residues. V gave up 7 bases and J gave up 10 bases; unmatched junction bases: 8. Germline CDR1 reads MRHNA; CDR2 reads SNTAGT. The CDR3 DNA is TGTGCCAGCACCCAGCGGGAGGCCAGCGAGCAGTTCTTC. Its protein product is CASTQREASEQFF.

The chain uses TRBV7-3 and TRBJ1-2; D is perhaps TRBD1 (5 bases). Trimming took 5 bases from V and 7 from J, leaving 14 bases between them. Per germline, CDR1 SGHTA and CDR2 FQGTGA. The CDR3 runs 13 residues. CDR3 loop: CASSPGLGSGYTF. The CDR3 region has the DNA TGTGCCAGCAGCCCAGGGCTGGGATCTGGCTACACCTTC.

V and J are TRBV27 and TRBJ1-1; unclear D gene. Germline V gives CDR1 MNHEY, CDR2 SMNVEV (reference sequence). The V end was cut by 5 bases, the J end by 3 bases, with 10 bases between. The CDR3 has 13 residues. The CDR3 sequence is CASSPYIDTEAFF. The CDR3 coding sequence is TGTGCCAGCAGTCCCTACATAGACACTGAAGCTTTCTTT.

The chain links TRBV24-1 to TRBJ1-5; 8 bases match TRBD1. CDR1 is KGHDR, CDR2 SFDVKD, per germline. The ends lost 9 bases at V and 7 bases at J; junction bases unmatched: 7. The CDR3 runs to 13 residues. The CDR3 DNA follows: TGTGCCACCCGAGGGCAGGGGGCGCAGCCCCAGCATTTT. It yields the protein CATRGQGAQPQHF.

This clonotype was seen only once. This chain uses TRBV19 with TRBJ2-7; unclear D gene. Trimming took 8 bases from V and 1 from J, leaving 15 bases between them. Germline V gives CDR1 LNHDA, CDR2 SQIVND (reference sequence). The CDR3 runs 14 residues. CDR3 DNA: TGTGCCAGTGCTTCAACTTTAGATTCCTACGAGCAGTACTTC. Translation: CASASTLDSYEQYF.

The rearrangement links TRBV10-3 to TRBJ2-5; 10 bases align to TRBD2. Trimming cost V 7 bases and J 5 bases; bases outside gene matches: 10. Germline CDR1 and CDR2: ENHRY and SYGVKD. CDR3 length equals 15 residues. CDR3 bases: TGTGCCATCACCTCAAGCGGGGGGGCCGGGGAGACCCAGTACTTC. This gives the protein CAITSSGGAGETQYF.

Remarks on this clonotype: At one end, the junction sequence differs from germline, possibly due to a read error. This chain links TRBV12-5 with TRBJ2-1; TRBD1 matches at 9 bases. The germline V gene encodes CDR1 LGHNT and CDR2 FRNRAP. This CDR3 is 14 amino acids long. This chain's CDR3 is CASTGTGLLNERSF. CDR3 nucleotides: TGTGCTAGTACCGGGACAGGGTTGTTGAATGAGCGGTCCTTC.

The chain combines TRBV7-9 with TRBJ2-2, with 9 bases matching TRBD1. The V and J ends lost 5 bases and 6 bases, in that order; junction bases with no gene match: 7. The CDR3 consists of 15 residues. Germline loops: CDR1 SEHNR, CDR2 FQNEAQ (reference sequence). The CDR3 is CASSPRDRESGELFF. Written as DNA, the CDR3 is TGTGCCAGCAGCCCGAGGGACAGGGAGTCCGGGGAGCTGTTTTTT.

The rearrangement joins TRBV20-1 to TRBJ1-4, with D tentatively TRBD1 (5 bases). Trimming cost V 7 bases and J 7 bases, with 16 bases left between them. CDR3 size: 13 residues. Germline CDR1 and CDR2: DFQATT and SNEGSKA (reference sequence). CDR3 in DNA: TGCAGTGGTTGGGGGGGTCCCGGTGAAAAACTGTTTTTT. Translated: CSGWGGPGEKLFF.

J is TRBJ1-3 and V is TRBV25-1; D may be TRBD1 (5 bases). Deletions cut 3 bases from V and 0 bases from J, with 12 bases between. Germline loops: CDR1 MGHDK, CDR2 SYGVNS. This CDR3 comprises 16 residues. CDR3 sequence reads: CASSDGGTVSGNTIYF. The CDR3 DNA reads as TGTGCCAGCAGTGATGGGGGGACGGTCTCTGGAAACACCATATATTTT.

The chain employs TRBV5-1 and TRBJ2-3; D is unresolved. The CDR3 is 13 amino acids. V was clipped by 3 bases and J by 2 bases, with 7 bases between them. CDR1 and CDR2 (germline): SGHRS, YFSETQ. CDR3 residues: CASSSQPTDTQYF. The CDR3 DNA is TGCGCCAGCAGCTCACAACCCACAGATACGCAGTATTTT.

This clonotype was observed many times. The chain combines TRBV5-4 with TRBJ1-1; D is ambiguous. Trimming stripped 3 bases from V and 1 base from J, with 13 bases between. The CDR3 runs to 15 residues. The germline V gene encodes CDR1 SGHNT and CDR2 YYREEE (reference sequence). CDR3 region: CASSSFEWGNTEAFF. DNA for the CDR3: TGTGCCAGCAGCTCCTTTGAGTGGGGGAACACTGAAGCTTTCTTT.

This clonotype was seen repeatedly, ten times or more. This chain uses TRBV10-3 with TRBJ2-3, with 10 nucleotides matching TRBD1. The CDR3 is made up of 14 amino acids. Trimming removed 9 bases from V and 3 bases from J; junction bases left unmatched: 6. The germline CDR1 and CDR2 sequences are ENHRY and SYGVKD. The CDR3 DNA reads TGTGCCATTAAACCGGGACAGGGGACAGATACGCAGTATTTT. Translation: CAIKPGQGTDTQYF.

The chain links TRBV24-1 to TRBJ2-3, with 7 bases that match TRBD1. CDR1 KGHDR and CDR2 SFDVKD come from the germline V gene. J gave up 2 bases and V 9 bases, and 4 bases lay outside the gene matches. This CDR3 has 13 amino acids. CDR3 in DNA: TGTGCCACCGGGACAGAAAACACAGATACGCAGTATTTT. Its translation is CATGTENTDTQYF.

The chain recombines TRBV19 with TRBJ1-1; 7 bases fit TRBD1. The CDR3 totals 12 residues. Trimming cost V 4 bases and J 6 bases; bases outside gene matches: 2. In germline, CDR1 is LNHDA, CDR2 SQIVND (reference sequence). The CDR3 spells CASSNRGAEAFF. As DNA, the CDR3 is TGTGCCAGTAGTAACAGGGGAGCTGAAGCTTTCTTT.

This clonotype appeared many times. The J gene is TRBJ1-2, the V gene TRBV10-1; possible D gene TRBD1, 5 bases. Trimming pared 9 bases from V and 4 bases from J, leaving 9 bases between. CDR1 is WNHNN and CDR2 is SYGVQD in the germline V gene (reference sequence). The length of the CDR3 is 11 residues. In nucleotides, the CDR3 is TGCGCCAGGCCAGGGATCTATGGCTACACCTTC. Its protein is CARPGIYGYTF.

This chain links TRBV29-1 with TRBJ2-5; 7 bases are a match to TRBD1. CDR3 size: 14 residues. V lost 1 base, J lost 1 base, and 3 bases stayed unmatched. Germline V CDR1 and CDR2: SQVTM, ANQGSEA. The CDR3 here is CSVEGGTVQETQYF. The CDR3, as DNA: TGCAGCGTTGAAGGGGGGACAGTCCAAGAGACCCAGTACTTC.

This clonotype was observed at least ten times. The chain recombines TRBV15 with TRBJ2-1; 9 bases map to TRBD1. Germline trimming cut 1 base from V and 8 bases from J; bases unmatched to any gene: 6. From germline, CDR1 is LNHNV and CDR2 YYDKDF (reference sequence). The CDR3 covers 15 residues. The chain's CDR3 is CATSRGQGDNYEQFF. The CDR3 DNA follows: TGTGCCACCAGCAGAGGACAGGGGGATAACTATGAGCAGTTCTTC.

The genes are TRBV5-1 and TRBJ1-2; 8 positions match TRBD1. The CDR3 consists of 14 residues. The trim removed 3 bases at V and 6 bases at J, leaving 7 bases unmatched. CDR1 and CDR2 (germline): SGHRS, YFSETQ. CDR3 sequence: CASSSTGQVDGYTF. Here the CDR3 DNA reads TGCGCCAGCAGCTCGACGGGACAGGTTGATGGCTACACCTTC.

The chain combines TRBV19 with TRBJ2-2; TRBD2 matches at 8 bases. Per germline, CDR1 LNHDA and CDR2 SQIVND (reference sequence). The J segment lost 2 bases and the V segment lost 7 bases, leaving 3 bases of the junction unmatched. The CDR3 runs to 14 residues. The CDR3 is CASKLAVNTGELFF. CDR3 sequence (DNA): TGTGCCAGTAAACTAGCGGTAAACACCGGGGAGCTGTTTTTT.

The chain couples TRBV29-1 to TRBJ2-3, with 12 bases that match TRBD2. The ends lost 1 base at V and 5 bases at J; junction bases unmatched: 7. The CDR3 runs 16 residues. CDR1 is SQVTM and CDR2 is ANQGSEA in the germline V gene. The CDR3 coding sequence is TGCAGCGTTGAAGGACTAGCGGGAGAGGTGAGAGATACGCAGTATTTT. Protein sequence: CSVEGLAGEVRDTQYF.

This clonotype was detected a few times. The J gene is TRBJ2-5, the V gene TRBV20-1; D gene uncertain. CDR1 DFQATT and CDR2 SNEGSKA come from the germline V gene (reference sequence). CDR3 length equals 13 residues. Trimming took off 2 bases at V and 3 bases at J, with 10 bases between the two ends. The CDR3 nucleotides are TGCAGTGCTAGAAACAGTGCCAAAGAGACCCAGTACTTC. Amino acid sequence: CSARNSAKETQYF.

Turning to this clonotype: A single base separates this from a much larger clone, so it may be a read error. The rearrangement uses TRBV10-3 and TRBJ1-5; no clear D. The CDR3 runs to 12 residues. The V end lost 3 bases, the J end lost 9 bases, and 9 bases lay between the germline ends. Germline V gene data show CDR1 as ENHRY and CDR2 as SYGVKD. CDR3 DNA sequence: TGTGCCATCAGTGACCACGGGAGGCCCCAGCATTTT. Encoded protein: CAISDHGRPQHF.

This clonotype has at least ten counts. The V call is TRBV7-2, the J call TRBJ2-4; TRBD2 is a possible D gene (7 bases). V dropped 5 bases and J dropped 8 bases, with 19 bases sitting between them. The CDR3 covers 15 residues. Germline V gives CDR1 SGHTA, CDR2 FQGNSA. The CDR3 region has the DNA TGTGCCAGCAGCGACCCTCGGGGGGCAAGTGACATTCAGTACTTC. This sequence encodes CASSDPRGASDIQYF. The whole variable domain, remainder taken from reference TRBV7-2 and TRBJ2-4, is GAGVSQSPSNKVTEKGKDVELRCDPISGHTALYWYRQSLGQGLEFLIYFQGNSAPDKSGLPSDRFSAERTGGSVSTLTIQRTQQEDSAVYLCASSDPRGASDIQYFGAGTRLSVL.